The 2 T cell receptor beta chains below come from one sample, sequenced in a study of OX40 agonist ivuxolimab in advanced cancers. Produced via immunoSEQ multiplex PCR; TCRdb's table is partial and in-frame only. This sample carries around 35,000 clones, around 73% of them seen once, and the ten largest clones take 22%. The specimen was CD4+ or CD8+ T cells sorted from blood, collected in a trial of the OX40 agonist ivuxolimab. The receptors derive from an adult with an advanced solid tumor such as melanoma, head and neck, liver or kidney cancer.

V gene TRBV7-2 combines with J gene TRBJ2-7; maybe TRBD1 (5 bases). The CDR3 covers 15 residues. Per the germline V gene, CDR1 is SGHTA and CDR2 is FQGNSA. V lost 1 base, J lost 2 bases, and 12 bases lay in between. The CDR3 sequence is CASSLGQGLTYEQYF. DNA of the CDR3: TGTGCCAGCAGCTTAGGGCAGGGCCTTACCTACGAGCAGTACTTC.

The CDR3: CASSLSSGNTGELFF. In DNA, the CDR3 is TGTGCCAGCAGCTTATCCAGCGGGAACACCGGGGAGCTGTTTTTT. The genes are TRBV7-2 and TRBJ2-2; D is perhaps TRBD2 (5 bases). Germline assignment: CDR1 SGHTA and CDR2 FQGNSA. V was clipped by 2 bases and J by 1 base, with 8 bases between them. CDR3 size: 15 residues.